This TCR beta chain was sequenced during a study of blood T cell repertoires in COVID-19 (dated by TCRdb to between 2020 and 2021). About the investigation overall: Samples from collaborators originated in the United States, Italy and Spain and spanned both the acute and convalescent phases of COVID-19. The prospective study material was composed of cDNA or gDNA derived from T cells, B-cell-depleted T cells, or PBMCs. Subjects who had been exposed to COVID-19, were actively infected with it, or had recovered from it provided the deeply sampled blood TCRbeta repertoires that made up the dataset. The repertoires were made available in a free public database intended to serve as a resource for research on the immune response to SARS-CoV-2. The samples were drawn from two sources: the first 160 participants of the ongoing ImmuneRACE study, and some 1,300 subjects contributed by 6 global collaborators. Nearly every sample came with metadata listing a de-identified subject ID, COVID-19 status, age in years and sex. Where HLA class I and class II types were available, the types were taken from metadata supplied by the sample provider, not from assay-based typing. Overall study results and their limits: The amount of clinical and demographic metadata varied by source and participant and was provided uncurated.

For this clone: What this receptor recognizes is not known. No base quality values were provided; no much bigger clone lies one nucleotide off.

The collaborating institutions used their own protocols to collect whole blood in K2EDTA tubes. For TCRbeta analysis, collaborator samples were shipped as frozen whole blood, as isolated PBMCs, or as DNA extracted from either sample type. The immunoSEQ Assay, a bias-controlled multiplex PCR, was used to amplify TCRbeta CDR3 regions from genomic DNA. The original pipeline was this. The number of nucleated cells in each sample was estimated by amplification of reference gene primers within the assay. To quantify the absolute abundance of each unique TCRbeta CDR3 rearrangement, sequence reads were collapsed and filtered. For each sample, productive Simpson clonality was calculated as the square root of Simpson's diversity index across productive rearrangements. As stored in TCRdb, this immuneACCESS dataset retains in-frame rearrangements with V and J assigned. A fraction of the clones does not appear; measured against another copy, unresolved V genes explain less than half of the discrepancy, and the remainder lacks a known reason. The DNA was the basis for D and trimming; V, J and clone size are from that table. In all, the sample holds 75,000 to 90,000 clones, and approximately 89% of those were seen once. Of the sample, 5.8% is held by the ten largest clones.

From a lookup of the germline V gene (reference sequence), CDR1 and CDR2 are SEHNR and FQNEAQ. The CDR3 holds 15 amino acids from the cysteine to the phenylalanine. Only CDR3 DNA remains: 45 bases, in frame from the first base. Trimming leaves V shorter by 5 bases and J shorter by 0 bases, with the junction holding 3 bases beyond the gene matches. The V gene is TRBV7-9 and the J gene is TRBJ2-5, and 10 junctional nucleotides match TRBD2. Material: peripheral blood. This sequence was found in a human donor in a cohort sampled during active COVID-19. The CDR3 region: CASSQGLANQETQYF. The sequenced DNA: TGTGCCAGCAGCCAGGGACTAGCGAACCAAGAGACCCAGTACTTC. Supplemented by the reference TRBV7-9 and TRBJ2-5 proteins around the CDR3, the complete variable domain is DTGVSQNPRHKITKRGQNVTFRCDPISEHNRLYWYRQTLGQGPEFLTYFQNEAQLEKSRLLSDRFSAERPKGSFSTLEIQRTEQGDSAMYLCASSQGLANQETQYFGPGTRLLVL.